Described below is a single TCR beta chain sequence and its context. As processed by the authors: After removing out-of-frame reads, 2,204,828 distinct TCRbeta sequences remained. Profiling relied on immunoSEQ multiplex PCR, and the TCRdb table lists in-frame clones only, not all of them. V and J calls and clone size are those listed in that table; D and trimming were worked out from the DNA. This table has 40,000 to 45,000 clones, 76% appearing once. This entry is derived from a study of memory CD4+ T cells and cytomegalovirus serostatus. Single viable CD3+CD4+CD8-CD45RO+ cells were sorted as the memory CD4+ T cells. Total CD4+ T cells were enriched by CD4 positive selection. The CDR3 length is 13 residues. V was pared by 5 bases and J by 6 bases, with 12 bases between. The germline CDR1 and CDR2 sequences are SGHVS and FNYEAQ.

The sequencing input was memory CD4+ T cells from blood. This sequence was found in an adult in good health and CMV-seronegative. This sequence joins TRBV7-6 and TRBJ2-3; perhaps TRBD2 as D (5 bases). The CDR3 protein is CASSRTPRDTQYF. For the CDR3, the DNA is TGTGCCAGCAGCAGGACTCCCAGGGATACGCAGTATTTT.